This TCR beta chain derives from a study of blood T cell repertoires in COVID-19. Study information: Samples came from the United States, Italy and Spain, spanning acute and convalescent COVID-19.

Authors' processing steps: The assay estimated nucleated cells by amplifying reference gene primers. Generated by immunoSEQ multiplex PCR, the TCRdb table keeps only in-frame clones and is missing some. Clonal size and the V and J genes are those of that table, whereas D and trimming came from the DNA. Altogether approximately 46,000 clones are present, more than 65% being singletons, with the ten largest covering less than 10%. The length of the CDR3 is 14 residues. Between the trimmed V and J ends, which lost 2 bases and 10 bases, there was a span of 16 bases. The germline V gene has CDR1 SGHRS and CDR2 YFSETQ.

The TCR comes from a human donor in a cohort sampled during active COVID-19. Sequencing was performed on peripheral blood. This chain uses TRBV5-1 with TRBJ1-5, with D tentatively TRBD1 (6 bases). CDR3 nucleotide sequence: TGCGCCAGCAGCTTACAGGGTGAGGGGTCCCCCCAGCATTTT. Amino acid sequence: CASSLQGEGSPQHF.